Detailed here is one T cell receptor (beta chain). What antigen it recognizes has not been identified. One junction end disagrees with the germline gene, perhaps due to a read error. This sample was taken from a study of blood T cells in healthy people across ages (dated by TCRdb to between 2014 and 2016). Looking at the study overall: In model experiments, template switching captured roughly one uniquely barcoded TCR beta cDNA molecule for every two T cells. Age-related changes in TCR beta repertoire diversity were measured in the study by deep sequencing normalized with unique cDNA molecular identifiers. Using the same blood draw, the study looked at two additional independent replicas of 1 million unique cDNA reads for two donors, one aged 18 to 30 and the other aged 80 or older. The donors were split into four age groups: young (average 16 years), middle-aged (over 35), aged (roughly 65) and long-lived (under 85).

The CDR3 covers 14 residues, taking in both the cysteine and the phenylalanine. CDR3 DNA only is kept here, 42 bases in frame from base 1. CDR1 and CDR2 (SGHRS, YFSETQ) derive from the germline V gene. Receptor amplification or capture employed 5' RACE. Sequenced using an Illumina HiSeq 2500. A second PCR of about 6 to 12 cycles was run with a J-beta primer mix and a sample-barcoded 5' primer. A template-switch 5' adaptor carrying 12 random nucleotides introduced a unique molecular identifier onto each TCR beta cDNA molecule. Each sample yielded at least 2.5 million CDR3-containing paired-end reads. First-strand cDNA was synthesized from all RNA with the Mint cDNA synthesis kit, primed by a TRBC-specific oligonucleotide. After uracil-DNA glycosylase treatment, a first 18-cycle PCR used universal primers M1SS and BC2_uni_R on all cDNA. Turning to the authors' computational methods: Each sample was normalized by randomly selecting 1 million high-quality reads, each carrying a distinct molecular identifier. Instead of being binned into consensus sequences, reads that shared molecular identifiers were thrown out. MiTCR, set to a Q25 quality threshold and the strictest error-elimination algorithm, was used for CDR3 identification, clonotype clustering and error correction. A nonparametric unseen species model with Euler transformation was used to estimate a lower bound on total TCR beta diversity. The raw public data were reprocessed by TCRdb itself: fastp quality trimming at Q25, MiXCR clonotype calling, in-frame beta chains only. Every entry covers one CDR3 protein and lists the most common genes and DNA from its rows. The V and J calls and clone size are TCRdb's, not the authors'. The sample includes about 500,000 distinct CDR3 sequences, with around 24% observed a single time. Together, the top ten hold 8.7% of the sample.

Study-wide findings and limitations: Because donor CMV infection status was unknown, age-related changes in expanded clonotypes were potentially confounded. Estimates of total diversity from one million sequenced T cells were regarded as lower bounds and underestimates. Since profiling was done on bulk unsorted PBMCs, naive and antigen-experienced compartments could not be conclusively compared. As age increased, observed TCR beta diversity per million T cells dropped in a roughly linear way, and a significant reduction was already evident by age about 36. A strong correlation was found between observed TCR beta diversity and the percentage of naive T cells measured by flow cytometry. Compared with the aged group, the long-lived group had more naive CD4+ T cells, fewer expanded clones and increased TCR diversity, a pattern suggesting age selection.

The donors were 40 or so Caucasian individuals from Russia, aged roughly 6 to 100 years, who were systemically healthy. Each donor gave approximately 9.3 milliliters of peripheral blood, collected into EDTA-treated Vacutainer tubes. Ficoll-Paque density-gradient centrifugation was used to isolate PBMCs, with at least 6.5 million per sample. Trizol reagent was used to extract total RNA from the PBMCs, yielding at least 5 micrograms per sample. Naive CD45RAhigh/CD27high T cell percentages were measured by flow cytometry on a PBMC aliquot from every donor. This sample was also put to use in a study of T cells of mothers and their children. Reported in the second study: Nine systemically healthy Caucasian individuals, comprising three mothers and their six children, were included as donors. cDNA synthesis used all of the extracted RNA, with 1.5 ug of RNA in each 15 ul reaction. Sample barcodes and 2-4 random nucleotides were added via the M1S primer in the second PCR. More than 8.5 million TCR beta CDR3 reads were obtained from each mother, and approximately 3 million reads were obtained from each child. TCR recombination output is similarly shaped by thymic selection in related and unrelated pairs, with a minor effect exerted by inherited differences. Related mother-child pairs always showed normalized repertoire overlap that was slightly higher than in unrelated mother-child pairs, though the difference was never significant. No persistent microchimeric T cell clones were detected, at a sensitivity of around 97 clones per million clonotypes. To look for features that set related mother-child pairs apart from unrelated individuals, the researchers ran deep NGS to compare the TCR beta repertoires of mothers and children. On average, the children were approximately 12 +/- 4 years old, while the mothers were approximately 41 +/- 4 years old. After adapter ligation with NEBNext reagents, the libraries were sequenced on Illumina HiSeq 2000 with 100+100 nt paired-end reads. Mother and child libraries were prepared a month apart and sequenced in separate runs to prevent cross-contamination. For each donor, between roughly 450,000 and 2,200,000 distinct TCR beta clonotypes were identified. Naive TCR beta clonotypes were estimated from low-frequency clonotypes matched to each donor's FACS-determined naive share, without sorting.

The sequencing sample was made of blood. This chain joins TRBV5-1 to TRBJ2-5, with TRBD2 tentatively as D gene (6 bases match). The J call is uncertain, as TRBJ2-1 better fits the DNA end. The receptor's source is a boy aged 5-17 years in good health. The CDR3 is CAISLRAGLNEQFF. The nucleotide sequence is given as TGCGCCATCAGCCTTCGGGCGGGGTTGAATGAGCAGTTCTTC.